These 27 T cell receptor beta chains share one sample of origin, sequenced in a study of T cell changes during pregnancy in multiple sclerosis. Data came from immunoSEQ multiplex PCR; TCRdb stores just in-frame clones and leaves some out. The data contain 40,000 to 50,000 clones, 80% to 95% of them singletons. Sequenced material: CD4+ T cells from peripheral blood mononuclear cells, taken after pregnancy. The source of these receptors is a female donor in good health, enrolled as a control in a pregnancy study.

The chain carries TRBV5-1 and TRBJ2-3, with TRBD2 matching over 11 bases. Germline loops: CDR1 SGHRS, CDR2 YFSETQ. The J segment lost 5 bases and the V segment lost 4 bases, leaving 12 bases of the junction unmatched. The CDR3 spans 17 residues. The CDR3 loop reads CASSTRPTSGGGDTQYF. The CDR3, as DNA: TGCGCCAGCAGCACAAGACCCACTAGCGGGGGTGGAGATACGCAGTATTTT.

The chain combines TRBV14 with TRBJ2-7; D may be TRBD1 (5 bases). Germline CDR1 SGHDN, CDR2 FVKESK. CDR3 length: 13 amino acids. The germline V and J ends were trimmed by 5 bases and 2 bases, with 10 bases remaining between them. The CDR3 protein is CASSVGHTYEQYF. The CDR3 region has the DNA TGTGCCAGCAGCGTTGGACATACCTACGAGCAGTACTTC.

The chain combines TRBV5-8 with TRBJ1-4; TRBD1 aligns across 9 bases. V lost 4 bases, J lost 3 bases, and 7 bases stayed unmatched. The CDR3 has 16 amino acids. Germline values: CDR1 SGHTS, CDR2 YDEGEE. The DNA for the CDR3 is TGTGCCAGCAGCGCCGGGACAGGGACTTCTAATGAAAAACTGTTTTTT. It encodes CASSAGTGTSNEKLFF.

V usage is TRBV4-2 and J usage is TRBJ2-1; 8 nucleotides align to TRBD2. Germline CDR1 is LGHNA and CDR2 is YNFKEQ. Trimming cost V 0 bases and J 5 bases; bases outside gene matches: 9. The CDR3 contains 17 residues. The CDR3 nucleotides are TGTGCCAGCAGCCAAGATTCCGTACTAGCGGACAACAATGAGCAGTTCTTC. It specifies CASSQDSVLADNNEQFF.

This chain uses TRBV6-1 with TRBJ1-6; 9 bases are shared with TRBD1. The germline CDR1 and CDR2 sequences are MNHNS and SASEGT. Germline trimming cut 6 bases from V and 8 bases from J; bases unmatched to any gene: 5. The CDR3 consists of 14 residues. The CDR3 DNA is TGTGCCAGCAGACAGGGGGCGCGTGATTCACCCCTCCACTTT. Translating gives CASRQGARDSPLHF.

V and J are TRBV27 and TRBJ2-3; 13 bases map to TRBD2. CDR1 is MNHEY and CDR2 is SMNVEV in the germline V gene (reference sequence). This CDR3 is 17 amino acids long. The junction had 7 bases not matched to a gene; V was cut back by 6 bases and J by 1 base. The CDR3 reads CASSNRLAGGGTDTQYF. The CDR3 DNA is TGTGCCAGCAGCAACAGACTAGCGGGAGGCGGCACAGATACGCAGTATTTT.

As DNA, the CDR3 is TGTGCCAGCAGCTTTGGAGCGGGAGAGATCCATGAGCAGTTCTTC. Translated: CASSFGAGEIHEQFF. The V call is TRBV7-9, the J call TRBJ2-1, with 8 bases matching TRBD2. Germline V gives CDR1 SEHNR, CDR2 FQNEAQ (reference sequence). The CDR3 extends over 15 amino acids. V was clipped by 3 bases and J by 8 bases; unmatched bases: 9.

This rearrangement joins TRBV28 to TRBJ1-2; 8 positions agree with TRBD1. The CDR3 covers 15 residues. J was trimmed by 6 bases and V by 2 bases; bases with no gene match: 8. Germline V lookup: CDR1 MDHEN, CDR2 SYDVKM. CDR3 nucleotides: TGTGCCAGCAGTTTAGGGGGCAGGGGGCGTGATGGCTACACCTTC. This gives the protein CASSLGGRGRDGYTF.

The V and J genes are TRBV29-1 and TRBJ2-3, with TRBD1 matching 9 bases. V dropped 5 bases and J dropped 6; count of bases not matched to a gene: 9. CDR3 length equals 14 residues. Germline V CDR1 and CDR2: SQVTM, ANQGSEA. The CDR3 DNA is TGCAGCGTTAAACAGGGGGCGAGTTATGATACGCAGTATTTT. Translation: CSVKQGASYDTQYF.

The CDR3 region is CASSFPGGEVGEQYF. The CDR3 nucleotides read TGTGCCAGCAGCTTCCCAGGAGGGGAAGTGGGGGAGCAGTACTTC. The rearrangement links TRBV5-4 to TRBJ2-7; D might be TRBD2 (6 bases). CDR1 SGHNT and CDR2 YYREEE come from the germline V gene (reference sequence). This CDR3 spans 15 amino acids. V gave up 2 bases and J gave up 7 bases, with 19 bases separating them.

The chain carries TRBV6-6 and TRBJ2-3; the match to TRBD1 covers 8 bases. V dropped 4 bases and J dropped 8; count of bases not matched to a gene: 8. The CDR3 consists of 14 residues. Germline V gene data show CDR1 as MNHNY and CDR2 as SVGAGI (reference sequence). In nucleotides, the CDR3 is TGTGCCAGCAGTTCGACAGGGGATGATGGTACGCAGTATTTT. Translating it yields CASSSTGDDGTQYF.

This chain uses TRBV7-2 with TRBJ1-4; possibly TRBD1 for D (5 bases). V was pared by 4 bases and J by 5 bases, with 17 bases between. The germline V gene has CDR1 SGHTA and CDR2 FQGNSA. The CDR3 runs 16 residues. CDR3 nucleotide sequence: TGTGCCAGCAGCTCCGGGGGGGGACGGATAAATGAAAAACTGTTTTTT. Encoded protein: CASSSGGGRINEKLFF.

The V gene is TRBV4-3, the J gene TRBJ2-3; D may be TRBD2 (5 bases). Germline assignment: CDR1 LGHNA and CDR2 YSLEER. V was trimmed by 0 bases and J by 2 bases, leaving 18 bases between them. The CDR3 length is 18 residues. The CDR3 spells CASSQEARTGISTDTQYF. The CDR3 DNA reads as TGCGCCAGCAGCCAAGAGGCTCGGACCGGGATATCCACAGATACGCAGTATTTT.

The chain couples TRBV28 to TRBJ2-7, with TRBD1 as a possible D gene (6 bases). CDR1 is MDHEN, CDR2 SYDVKM, per germline. This CDR3 region has 14 residues. Trimming removed 5 bases from V and 2 bases from J, with 13 bases in between. This CDR3 is CASSHTNRAYEQYF. In DNA, the CDR3 is TGTGCCAGCAGTCACACCAACAGGGCCTACGAGCAGTACTTC.

This clone was observed a handful of times. The chain has TRBV25-1 and TRBJ1-6; the D gene is possibly TRBD1 (5 bases). This CDR3 is built from 13 residues. Germline V gives CDR1 MGHDK, CDR2 SYGVNS. Trimming took off 3 bases at V and 10 bases at J, with 10 bases between the two ends. The CDR3 here is CASSDLQGSPLHF. The CDR3 nucleotides read TGTGCCAGCAGTGATCTTCAGGGATCACCCCTCCACTTT.

The chain uses TRBV5-1 and TRBJ2-7, with D possibly being TRBD1 (7 bases). Germline V CDR1 and CDR2: SGHRS, YFSETQ. This CDR3 spans 14 amino acids. Trimming took 5 bases from V and 2 from J, leaving 14 bases between them. The CDR3 spells CASRRDSGPYEQYF. The CDR3 DNA reads TGCGCCAGCAGGCGGGACAGCGGACCCTACGAGCAGTACTTC.

The CDR3 sequence is CASSPYGTSSYEQYF. In DNA form, the CDR3 reads TGCGCCAGCAGCCCTTACGGGACTAGTAGCTACGAGCAGTACTTC. The chain employs TRBV4-3 and TRBJ2-7; the match to TRBD2 covers 8 bases. The CDR3 extends over 15 amino acids. V lost 4 bases, J lost 3 bases, and 8 bases stayed unmatched. The germline gives CDR1 LGHNA, CDR2 YSLEER.

There are a few counts of this clone. This chain connects TRBV19 to TRBJ1-3; D remains ambiguous. The V gene's germline CDR1 is LNHDA and CDR2 SQIVND (reference sequence). The ends were cut back, 9 bases at V and 4 bases at J, with 10 bases in the middle. The CDR3 runs 12 residues. The CDR3 is CARREGGNTIYF. The CDR3 DNA follows: TGTGCCAGAAGGGAGGGAGGAAACACCATATATTTT.

The gene calls are TRBV7-3 and TRBJ2-3; 11 bases match TRBD1. V dropped 0 bases and J dropped 4; count of bases not matched to a gene: 0. The CDR3 consists of 15 residues. Germline CDR1 SGHTA, CDR2 FQGTGA. The CDR3 DNA reads TGTGCCAGCAGCTTAACGGGACAGGGGGCAGATACGCAGTATTTT. Its protein product is CASSLTGQGADTQYF.

The CDR3 here is CASSGKTEAFF. For the CDR3, the DNA is TGTGCCAGCAGCGGCAAGACTGAAGCTTTCTTT. The genes are TRBV14 and TRBJ1-1; the D is unclear. The ends were cut back, 5 bases at V and 5 bases at J, with 6 bases in the middle. The CDR3 spans 11 residues. Germline V gene sequence: CDR1 SGHDN, CDR2 FVKESK.

The chain carries TRBV6-1 and TRBJ2-5, with D perhaps TRBD2 (6 bases). Trimming pared 7 bases from V and 5 bases from J, leaving 11 bases between. The CDR3 loop spans 12 amino acids. Per the germline V gene, CDR1 is MNHNS and CDR2 is SASEGT. The CDR3 loop is CASTGGAETQYF. CDR3 nucleotides: TGTGCCAGCACCGGGGGAGCCGAGACCCAGTACTTC.

The chain recombines TRBV7-3 with TRBJ1-2; 9 nucleotides align to TRBD1. Germline lookup yields CDR1 SGHTA and CDR2 FQGTGA. This CDR3 has 13 amino acids. V lost 5 bases and J lost 6; bases outside the gene matches: 4. The CDR3 bases are TGTGCCAGCAGCCCCCGGACAGGGGATGGCTACACCTTC. It translates to CASSPRTGDGYTF.

The chain employs TRBV11-2 and TRBJ2-7, with 7 positions matching TRBD1. This CDR3 is 14 amino acids long. V shed 5 bases, J shed 6 bases, and the junction held 10 bases outside the gene matches. CDR1 is SGHAT, CDR2 FQNNGV, per germline. CDR3 sequence reads: CASSIPNRGREQYF. The DNA of the CDR3 is TGTGCCAGCAGCATCCCTAATAGGGGGCGCGAGCAGTACTTC.

CDR3 amino acids: CASSPLDRLNSPLHF. CDR3 in DNA: TGTGCCAGCTCACCGTTGGACAGGCTTAATTCACCCCTCCACTTT. This sequence joins TRBV18 and TRBJ1-6; 7 bases match TRBD1. CDR1 is KGHSH and CDR2 is LQKENI in the germline V gene. The CDR3 covers 15 residues. Trimming at V came to 3 bases and at J to 6 bases, leaving 5 bases not matched to a gene.

V usage is TRBV5-8 and J usage is TRBJ1-1; D remains ambiguous. Trimming took 1 base from V and 6 from J, leaving 16 bases between them. Germline V gene sequence: CDR1 SGHTS, CDR2 YDEGEE. The CDR3 runs to 15 residues. The CDR3 DNA follows: TGTGCCAGCAGCTTGCTGAGGGCGAAAGAAGCTGAAGCTTTCTTT. Encoded protein: CASSLLRAKEAEAFF.

This clone was seen a single time. The gene calls are TRBV7-2 and TRBJ2-1, with TRBD1 matching 7 bases. The CDR3 totals 15 residues. The junction had 5 bases not matched to a gene; V was cut back by 2 bases and J by 4 bases. The V gene's germline CDR1 is SGHTA and CDR2 FQGNSA. The DNA of the CDR3 is TGTGCCAGCAGCTTAATCAGGGGGAGTTACAATGAGCAGTTCTTC. Its translation is CASSLIRGSYNEQFF.

V gene TRBV27 combines with J gene TRBJ2-1; TRBD2 might be the D (9 bases). V lost 8 bases and J 5 bases, leaving 31 bases between the germline ends. The CDR3 extends over 19 amino acids. Looked up from germline, CDR1 is MNHEY and CDR2 is SMNVEV (reference sequence). The CDR3 sequence: CASQPTGEVSGRGDNEQFF. In DNA form, the CDR3 reads TGTGCCAGCCAACCGACAGGGGAGGTTAGCGGGAGAGGGGACAATGAGCAGTTCTTC.